Below are 21 T cell receptor beta chains sequenced from a single sample in a study of blood T cell repertoires in COVID-19. The table came from immunoSEQ multiplex PCR; TCRdb's copy has only in-frame clones and leaves some out. This sample yields some 140,000 clones, of which about 80% are seen a single time; 3% belongs to the top ten. Specimen: peripheral blood. These receptors originate from a woman aged 80 or older with acute or convalescent COVID-19.

V is TRBV10-1 and J is TRBJ2-4, with 7 bases matching TRBD2. The CDR3 totals 15 residues. CDR1 and CDR2 (germline): WNHNN, SYGVQD (reference sequence). The ends lost 0 bases at V and 8 bases at J; junction bases unmatched: 7. The CDR3 loop is CASSESVAGRDIQYF. The CDR3 region has the DNA TGCGCCAGCAGTGAGTCGGTAGCAGGGAGGGACATTCAGTACTTC.

This clone was detected once. V is TRBV12-3 or TRBV12-4 and J is TRBJ1-2, with 7 bases fitting TRBD1. Trimming took 6 bases from V and 8 from J; bases not matched to a gene: 9. The CDR3 totals 13 residues. The CDR3 reads CASSLDRVKGYTF. In DNA form, the CDR3 reads TGTGCCAGCAGCCTTGACAGGGTTAAGGGCTACACCTTC.

This clone has just one count. V is TRBV19 and J is TRBJ1-4, with D unresolved. V lost 1 base, J lost 7 bases, and 10 bases lay in between. CDR1 and CDR2 from the germline V gene are LNHDA and SQIVND (reference sequence). The CDR3 has 14 amino acids. The CDR3 reads CASSIALVGEKLFF. CDR3 nucleotide sequence: TGTGCCAGTAGTATAGCCCTAGTGGGTGAAAAACTGTTTTTT. The entire variable domain, with the rest obtained from reference TRBV19 and TRBJ1-4, is as follows: DGGITQSPKYLFRKEGQNVTLSCEQNLNHDAMYWYRQDPGQGLRLIYYSQIVNDFQKGDIAEGYSVSREKKESFPLTVTSAQKNPTAFYLCASSIALVGEKLFFGSGTQLSVL.

The chain uses TRBV29-1 and TRBJ2-5; TRBD2 aligns across 7 bases. CDR3 length: 13 residues. Germline values: CDR1 SQVTM, CDR2 ANQGSEA. J gave up 3 bases and V 5 bases, and 6 bases lay outside the gene matches. The CDR3 coding sequence is TGCAGCGTTTCCCCCGGGGGGAAAGAGACCCAGTACTTC. Protein sequence: CSVSPGGKETQYF. The full variable domain, completed using reference TRBV29-1 and TRBJ2-5, is SAVISQKPSRDICQRGTSLTIQCQVDSQVTMMFWYRQQPGQSLTLIATANQGSEATYESGFVIDKFPISRPNLTFSTLTVSNMSPEDSSIYLCSVSPGGKETQYFGPGTRLLVL.

The V and J genes are TRBV11-2 and TRBJ1-1; 9 bases are a match to TRBD1. Germline V CDR1 and CDR2: SGHAT, FQNNGV. The CDR3 sequence is 15 residues long. CDR3 coding DNA: TGTGTCGGGCAGGAGGGGACAGGGAAGAACACTGAAGCTTTCTTT. It encodes CVGQEGTGKNTEAFF.

The V call is TRBV27, the J call TRBJ1-2; D might be TRBD1 (6 bases). The CDR3 covers 14 residues. CDR1 is MNHEY, CDR2 SMNVEV, per germline (reference sequence). The V end lost 5 bases, the J end lost 8 bases, and 18 bases lay between the germline ends. The CDR3 here is CASSSGGRGGGYTF. Written as DNA, the CDR3 is TGTGCCAGCAGTAGCGGGGGTCGAGGGGGGGGCTACACCTTC.

V usage is TRBV19 and J usage is TRBJ1-5, with D uncertain. Trimming cost V 1 base and J 3 bases, with 10 bases left between them. The CDR3 runs 15 residues. The germline CDR1 and CDR2 sequences are LNHDA and SQIVND (reference sequence). CDR3 sequence: CASSIGGGPNQPQHF. CDR3 nucleotide sequence: TGTGCCAGTAGTATAGGAGGAGGTCCCAATCAGCCCCAGCATTTT.

The chain has TRBV7-2 and TRBJ2-2; perhaps TRBD2 as D (5 bases). The V end was cut by 2 bases, the J end by 2 bases, with 12 bases between. CDR1 is SGHTA and CDR2 is FQGNSA in the germline V gene. This CDR3 region has 16 residues. CDR3 region: CASSLNPRTNTGELFF. The DNA of the CDR3 is TGTGCCAGCAGCTTAAATCCCAGGACTAACACCGGGGAGCTGTTTTTT. The variable domain in full, completed from reference TRBV7-2 and TRBJ2-2, reads GAGVSQSPSNKVTEKGKDVELRCDPISGHTALYWYRQSLGQGLEFLIYFQGNSAPDKSGLPSDRFSAERTGGSVSTLTIQRTQQEDSAVYLCASSLNPRTNTGELFFGEGSRLTVL.

This clone appeared a few times. This chain uses TRBV30 with TRBJ2-7; the D gene is possibly TRBD2 (5 bases). Germline values: CDR1 GTSNPN, CDR2 SVGIG (reference sequence). V gave up 8 bases and J gave up 0 bases, with 14 bases separating them. The CDR3 has 13 amino acids. CDR3: CAADGDTSYEQYF. The CDR3 DNA follows: TGTGCCGCAGACGGGGATACCTCCTACGAGCAGTACTTC. Full variable domain (remainder filled in from reference TRBV30 and TRBJ2-7): SQTIHQWPATLVQPVGSPLSLECTVEGTSNPNLYWYRQAAGRGLQLLFYSVGIGQISSEVPQNLSASRPQDRQFILSSKKLLLSDSGFYLCAADGDTSYEQYFGPGTRLTVT.

This sequence joins TRBV6-1 and TRBJ2-2; the D gene is possibly TRBD2 (6 bases). Trimming pared 3 bases from V and 5 bases from J, leaving 16 bases between. CDR3 length: 16 amino acids. Germline V gene lookup returns CDR1 MNHNS and CDR2 SASEGT. The CDR3 here is CASSDGGRRDTGELFF. CDR3 sequence (DNA): TGTGCCAGCAGTGACGGTGGGAGGCGGGATACCGGGGAGCTGTTTTTT.

The chain uses TRBV30 and TRBJ1-2, with 7 bases fitting TRBD1. Germline lookup yields CDR1 GTSNPN and CDR2 SVGIG (reference sequence). CDR3 length equals 13 residues. With 2 bases clipped from V and 7 bases from J, the junction kept 7 bases outside the gene matches. CDR3 amino acids: CAWSPEGAAGYTF. The CDR3 DNA follows: TGTGCCTGGAGTCCCGAGGGGGCGGCTGGCTACACCTTC.

V usage is TRBV4-1 and J usage is TRBJ2-3, with 13 bases fitting TRBD2. The germline V gene encodes CDR1 MGHRA and CDR2 YSYEKL. V gave up 5 bases and J gave up 5 bases; unmatched junction bases: 4. This CDR3 comprises 15 residues. CDR3 sequence (DNA): TGCGCCAGCAGCACCCGGACTAGCGGGGGAGATACGCAGTATTTT. It encodes CASSTRTSGGDTQYF.

V is TRBV5-5 and J is TRBJ1-4; D may be TRBD1 (5 bases). Germline assignment: CDR1 SGHKS and CDR2 YYEKEE (reference sequence). Trimming stripped 4 bases from V and 4 bases from J, with 14 bases between. This CDR3 spans 15 amino acids. CDR3 sequence (DNA): TGTGCCAGCAGCCAGTCGACAGCCTATAATGAAAAACTGTTTTTT. It specifies CASSQSTAYNEKLFF.

V is TRBV29-1 and J is TRBJ1-1; D gene uncertain. Trimming removed 4 bases at V and 3 bases at J, with 21 bases between. The CDR3 length is 16 residues. CDR1 SQVTM and CDR2 ANQGSEA come from the germline V gene. The CDR3 nucleotides are TGCAGCGTTGTAAATCCACGGCACAGAGATTACACTGAAGCTTTCTTT. Its translation: CSVVNPRHRDYTEAFF.

The chain carries TRBV19 and TRBJ1-3; D is possibly TRBD1 (6 bases). The CDR3 is 16 amino acids. Trimming removed 1 base at V and 0 bases at J, with 10 bases between. The germline V gene has CDR1 LNHDA and CDR2 SQIVND (reference sequence). CDR3 amino acids: CASSIGSTGSGNTIYF. For the CDR3, the DNA is TGTGCCAGTAGTATAGGCTCGACAGGCTCTGGAAACACCATATATTTT.

This chain joins TRBV5-1 and TRBJ1-1; the D gene is possibly TRBD1 (5 bases). Per germline, CDR1 SGHRS and CDR2 YFSETQ. Trimming removed 5 bases from V and 1 base from J, with 12 bases in between. This CDR3 is built from 14 residues. CDR3 amino acids: CASRGALGNTEAFF. CDR3 nucleotide sequence: TGCGCCAGCAGAGGGGCTCTAGGGAACACTGAAGCTTTCTTT.

The CDR3 bases are TGTGCCAGTAGTACGTTGGACAAATCTGGAAACACCATATATTTT. Amino acids: CASSTLDKSGNTIYF. The chain joins TRBV19 to TRBJ1-3, with D possibly being TRBD1 (5 bases). CDR3 length: 15 residues. Germline-derived CDR1 and CDR2 are LNHDA and SQIVND (reference sequence). The germline V and J ends were trimmed by 4 bases and 1 base, with 11 bases remaining between them. The variable domain in full, with the rest retrieved from reference TRBV19 and TRBJ1-3, is DGGITQSPKYLFRKEGQNVTLSCEQNLNHDAMYWYRQDPGQGLRLIYYSQIVNDFQKGDIAEGYSVSREKKESFPLTVTSAQKNPTAFYLCASSTLDKSGNTIYFGEGSWLTVV.

This clone was found a few times. This CDR3 reads CASSSPGHSPLHF. DNA for the CDR3: TGTGCCAGCAGTTCCCCAGGGCATTCACCCCTCCACTTT. V gene TRBV28 combines with J gene TRBJ1-6; tentatively, D is TRBD1 (5 bases). This CDR3 comprises 13 residues. Germline loops: CDR1 MDHEN, CDR2 SYDVKM. The V end was cut by 4 bases, the J end by 8 bases, with 9 bases between.

The CDR3 loop reads CASSQTVDSYNEQFF. CDR3 in DNA: TGTGCCAGCAGCCAGACAGTAGACTCCTACAATGAGCAGTTCTTC. This chain connects TRBV11-2 to TRBJ2-1, with a weak D call TRBD1 (5 bases). This CDR3 is built from 15 residues. Per germline, CDR1 SGHAT and CDR2 FQNNGV. V gave up 5 bases and J gave up 0 bases, with 11 bases separating them.

The rearrangement uses TRBV7-3 and TRBJ2-7; 10 bases are shared with TRBD1. In germline, CDR1 is SGHTA, CDR2 FQGTGA. CDR3 length: 14 residues. Germline trimming cut 6 bases from V and 2 bases from J; bases unmatched to any gene: 4. The CDR3 bases are TGTGCCAGCAGTTCCGGGACAGGGGCCTACGAGCAGTACTTC. Protein: CASSSGTGAYEQYF.

This clone was observed a handful of times. CDR3 loop: CAWSVRGGNTGELFF. The CDR3 DNA reads TGTGCCTGGAGTGTAAGAGGGGGCAACACCGGGGAGCTGTTTTTT. The V call is TRBV30, the J call TRBJ2-2, with 7 bases identical to TRBD1. Germline-derived CDR1 and CDR2 are GTSNPN and SVGIG (reference sequence). The V gene end was trimmed by 0 bases and the J gene end by 2 bases; junction bases not matched to a gene: 3. The CDR3 has 15 residues.